A single sample is the source of the 8 T cell receptor beta chains below, sequenced in a study of T cells after yellow fever vaccination. TCRdb re-called the 5' RACE reads with MiXCR, one entry per CDR3 protein. The repertoire has a few hundred thousand distinct CDR3 sequences, about 4% of them found once; the top ten carry 20% to 25%. The source was PBMCs, collected 5 days after the yellow fever booster vaccination. The origin of the receptors is a man aged 18 to 30 who received the YFV17D yellow fever vaccine.

This clonotype was picked up many times. The chain's CDR3 is CASSQEAGTSYNEQFF. Here the CDR3 DNA reads TGTGCCAGCAGCCAAGAGGCGGGGACCTCCTACAATGAGCAGTTCTTC. This sequence joins TRBV4-2 and TRBJ2-1, with TRBD2 as a possible D gene (6 bases). The CDR3 loop spans 16 amino acids. Germline lookup yields CDR1 LGHNA and CDR2 YNFKEQ. Trimming left V 0 bases short and J 0 bases short, with 9 bases between.

This clonotype was seen repeatedly, ten times or more. The chain joins TRBV24-1 to TRBJ2-1; 10 nucleotides agree with TRBD2. The ends lost 7 bases at V and 7 bases at J; junction bases unmatched: 9. Per germline, CDR1 KGHDR and CDR2 SFDVKD. This CDR3 has 15 amino acids. Here the CDR3 reads CATSQAGGPGNEQFF. CDR3 coding DNA: TGTGCCACCAGCCAAGCGGGGGGGCCTGGGAATGAGCAGTTCTTC.

This clonotype occurred many times. The chain combines TRBV6-5 with TRBJ1-2; TRBD1 agrees at 7 bases. The CDR3 totals 12 residues. The germline gives CDR1 MNHEY, CDR2 SVGAGI. Trimming cost V 6 bases and J 8 bases; bases outside gene matches: 6. The CDR3 nucleotides are TGTGCCAGCAGCAGCAGGGGGGGAGGCTACACCTTC. Translating it yields CASSSRGGGYTF.

This clonotype was observed a handful of times. The chain uses TRBV6-1 and TRBJ2-3; 8 positions match TRBD2. With 6 bases clipped from V and 2 bases from J, the junction kept 4 bases outside the gene matches. Germline V lookup: CDR1 MNHNS, CDR2 SASEGT. The CDR3 has 14 residues. The CDR3 DNA reads TGTGCCAGCAGGAGGGGACTAGTCACAGATACGCAGTATTTT. This encodes CASRRGLVTDTQYF.

The chain recombines TRBV12-2 with TRBJ2-5; the table names TRBD2, a call not compared with the DNA. TRBV12-2 is a known pseudogene. The CDR3 covers 16 residues. The CDR3: CASRPPGLAFAETQYF. The CDR3 nucleotides are TGTGCAAGTCGCCCCCCGGGACTAGCATTTGCAGAGACCCAGTACTTC.

This clonotype has at least ten counts. CDR3 loop: CASSVVGSGGPTDTQYF. The CDR3 coding sequence is TGTGCCAGCAGCGTAGTCGGTAGCGGGGGCCCCACAGATACGCAGTATTTT. This chain uses TRBV9 with TRBJ2-3; 9 bases match TRBD2. The CDR3 has 17 residues. Germline CDR1 is SGDLS and CDR2 is YYNGEE. V dropped 0 bases and J dropped 2; count of bases not matched to a gene: 7.

The genes are TRBV6-5 and TRBJ1-1, with D possibly TRBD1 on 6 matching bases. Trimming took off 5 bases at V and 7 bases at J, with 20 bases between the two ends. The CDR3 runs 15 residues. Germline CDR1 MNHEY, CDR2 SVGAGI. The DNA for the CDR3 is TGTGCCAGCAGTCCCCCGGGACAACTGGGAGTTGAAGCTTTCTTT. As protein: CASSPPGQLGVEAFF.

The chain is built from TRBV29-1 and TRBJ1-1; D remains unclear. V gave up 8 bases and J gave up 1 base, with 14 bases separating them. Per germline, CDR1 SQVTM and CDR2 ANQGSEA. The CDR3 runs 13 residues. The CDR3 DNA sequence: TGCAGCTCTGGGGAGCGCCGGAACACTGAAGCTTTCTTT. It yields the protein CSSGERRNTEAFF. The whole variable domain, remainder taken from reference TRBV29-1 and TRBJ1-1, is SAVISQKPSRDICQRGTSLTIQCQVDSQVTMMFWYRQQPGQSLTLIATANQGSEATYESGFVIDKFPISRPNLTFSTLTVSNMSPEDSSIYLCSSGERRNTEAFFGQGTRLTVV.